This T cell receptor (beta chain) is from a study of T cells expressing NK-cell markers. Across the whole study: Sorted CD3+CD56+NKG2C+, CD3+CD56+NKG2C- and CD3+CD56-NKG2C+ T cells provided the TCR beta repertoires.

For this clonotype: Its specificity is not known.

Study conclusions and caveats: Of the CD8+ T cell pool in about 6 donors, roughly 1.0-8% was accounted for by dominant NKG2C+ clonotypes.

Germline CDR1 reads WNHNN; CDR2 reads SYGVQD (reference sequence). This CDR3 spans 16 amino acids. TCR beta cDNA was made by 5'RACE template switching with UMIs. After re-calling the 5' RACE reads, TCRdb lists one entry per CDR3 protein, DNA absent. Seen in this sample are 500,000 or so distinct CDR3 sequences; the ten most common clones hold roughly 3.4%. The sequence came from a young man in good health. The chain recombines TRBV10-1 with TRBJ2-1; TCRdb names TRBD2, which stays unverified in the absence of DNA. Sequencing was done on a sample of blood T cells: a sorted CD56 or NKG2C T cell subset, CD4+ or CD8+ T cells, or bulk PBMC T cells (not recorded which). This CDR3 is CASSDRLAGSYNEQFF.